Sequencing of this T cell receptor (beta chain) was carried out in a study of blood T cell repertoires in COVID-19. Study at large: The study drew acute and convalescent COVID-19 samples from the United States, Italy and Spain. Sample material is recorded as cDNA or gDNA derived from T cells, B-cell-depleted T cells, or PBMCs.

Per the original methods: Estimation of nucleated cell counts was performed using reference gene primer amplification. The table came from immunoSEQ multiplex PCR; TCRdb's copy has only in-frame clones and leaves some out. V, J and clone size reflect that table, while D and trimming were determined from the DNA. The table has some 200,000 clones, around 85% seen once. The CDR3 loop spans 15 amino acids. V was shortened by 3 bases and J by 0 bases, with 11 bases between the two germline ends. Germline assignment: CDR1 KGHSH and CDR2 LQKENI. The sequenced sample was peripheral blood. The V call is TRBV18, the J call TRBJ1-1, with D possibly being TRBD1 (6 bases). This clonotype was sampled from a woman aged 60-75 years with acute or convalescent COVID-19. The CDR3 loop reads CASSPGGSMNTEAFF. For the CDR3, the DNA is TGTGCCAGCTCACCTGGGGGCTCCATGAACACTGAAGCTTTCTTT.